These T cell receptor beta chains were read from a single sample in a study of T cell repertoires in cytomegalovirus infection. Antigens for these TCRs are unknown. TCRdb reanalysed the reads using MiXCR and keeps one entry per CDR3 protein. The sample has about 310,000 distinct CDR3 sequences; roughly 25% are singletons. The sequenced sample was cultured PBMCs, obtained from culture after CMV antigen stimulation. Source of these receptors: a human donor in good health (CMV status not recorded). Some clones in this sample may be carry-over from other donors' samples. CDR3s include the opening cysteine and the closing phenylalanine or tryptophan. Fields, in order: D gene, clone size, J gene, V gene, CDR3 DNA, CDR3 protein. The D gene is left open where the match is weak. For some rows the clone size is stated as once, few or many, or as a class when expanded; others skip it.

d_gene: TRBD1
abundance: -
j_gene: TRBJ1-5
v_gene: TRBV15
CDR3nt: TGTGCCACCAGCAGAGGCGGCAGGGGGCATCAGCCCCAGCATTTT
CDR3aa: CATSRGGRGHQPQHF

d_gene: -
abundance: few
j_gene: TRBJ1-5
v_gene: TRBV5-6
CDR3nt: TGTGCCAGCAGCTCAATACAGGGAGACAATCAGCCCCAGCATTTT
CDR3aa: CASSSIQGDNQPQHF

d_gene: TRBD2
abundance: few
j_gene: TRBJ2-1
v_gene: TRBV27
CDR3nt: TGTGCCAGCAGGGGACTAGCGGGAGTTCTTGTCAGCAATGAGCAGTTCTTC
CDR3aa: CASRGLAGVLVSNEQFF

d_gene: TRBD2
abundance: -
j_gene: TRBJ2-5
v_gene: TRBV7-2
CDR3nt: TGTGCCAGCAGCGAAAGGACTAGCGGGAGGGGGACCCAGTACTTC
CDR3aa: CASSERTSGRGTQYF

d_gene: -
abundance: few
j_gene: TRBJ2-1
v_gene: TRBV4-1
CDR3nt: TGCGCCAGCAGCCAAGGACTAGTGGGGAGTGAGCAGTTCTTC
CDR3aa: CASSQGLVGSEQFF

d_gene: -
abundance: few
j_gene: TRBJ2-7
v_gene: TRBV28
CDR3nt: TGTGCCAGCAGTTTATGGGGTGGCTCGAGCTCCTACGAGCAGTACTTC
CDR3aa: CASSLWGGSSSYEQYF

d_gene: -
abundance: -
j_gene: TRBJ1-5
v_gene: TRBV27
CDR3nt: TGTGCCAGCAGTTTAGGGGCAACAATCAGCCAGCCCCAGCATTTT
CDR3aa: CASSLGATISQPQHF

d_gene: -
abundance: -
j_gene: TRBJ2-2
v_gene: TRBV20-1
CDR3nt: TGCAGTGCTAGACAGCCAAACACCGGGGAGCTGTTTTTT
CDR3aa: CSARQPNTGELFF

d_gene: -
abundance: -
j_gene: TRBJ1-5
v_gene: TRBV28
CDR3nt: TGTGCCAGCAGTTTATTATCTGGTAGCAATCAGCCCCAGCATTTT
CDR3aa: CASSLLSGSNQPQHF

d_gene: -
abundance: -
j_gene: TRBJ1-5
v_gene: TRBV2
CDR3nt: TGTGCCAGCAGTGGAGGAACCTCACGCGGCAATCAGCCCCAGCATTTT
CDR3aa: CASSGGTSRGNQPQHF

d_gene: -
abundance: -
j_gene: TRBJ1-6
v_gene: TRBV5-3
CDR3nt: TGTGCCACAAGCCCTCGTAGCTCCTATAATTCACCCCTCCACTTT
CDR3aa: CATSPRSSYNSPLHF

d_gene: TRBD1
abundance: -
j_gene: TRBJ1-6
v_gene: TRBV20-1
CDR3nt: TGCAGTGCAAAGCATGGACAGGGCGGTAATTCACCCCTCCACTTT
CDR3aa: CSAKHGQGGNSPLHF

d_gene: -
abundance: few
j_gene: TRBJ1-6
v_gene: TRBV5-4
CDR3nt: TGTGCCAGCAGCCCCCGGCCGACAACATATAATTCACCCCTCCACTTT
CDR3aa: CASSPRPTTYNSPLHF

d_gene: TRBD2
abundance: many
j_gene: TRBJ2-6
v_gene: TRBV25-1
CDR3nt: TGTGCCAGCAGTGACCAGCGGGAGGGCCCTGGGGCCAACGTCCTGACTTTC
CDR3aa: CASSDQREGPGANVLTF

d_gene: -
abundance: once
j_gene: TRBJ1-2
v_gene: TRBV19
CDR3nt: TGTGCCAGTAATTCCTGTGGACAGAAAGCTAACTATGGCTACACCTTC
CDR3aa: CASNSCGQKANYGYTF

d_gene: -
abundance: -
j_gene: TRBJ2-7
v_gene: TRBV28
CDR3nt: TGTGCCAGTGGAGACGGACCCTACGAGCAGTACTTC
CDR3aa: CASGDGPYEQYF

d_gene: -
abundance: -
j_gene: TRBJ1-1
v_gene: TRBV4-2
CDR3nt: TGTGCCAGCAGCCTTATTACAGGGCCGTCGGGCAGCACTGAAGCTTTCTTT
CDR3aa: CASSLITGPSGSTEAFF

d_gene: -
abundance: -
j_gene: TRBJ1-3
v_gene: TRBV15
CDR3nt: TGTGCCACCAGCAGAGATAACAGTACAGACTCTGGAAACACCATATATTTT
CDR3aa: CATSRDNSTDSGNTIYF

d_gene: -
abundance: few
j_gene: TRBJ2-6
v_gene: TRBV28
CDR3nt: TGTGCCAGCACCGGCGGTGGATCCCACTCTGGGGCCAACGTCCTGACTTTC
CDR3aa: CASTGGGSHSGANVLTF

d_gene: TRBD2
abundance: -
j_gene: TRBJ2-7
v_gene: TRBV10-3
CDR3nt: TGTGCCATCAGTGAGCCCCTAGCGGGTGGCGAGCAGTACTTC
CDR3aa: CAISEPLAGGEQYF

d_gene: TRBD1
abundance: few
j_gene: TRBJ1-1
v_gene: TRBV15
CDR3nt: TGTGCCACCAGCAGAGGACAGGGGGCGCGTCGTTTGGCCACTGAAGCTTTCTTT
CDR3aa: CATSRGQGARRLATEAFF

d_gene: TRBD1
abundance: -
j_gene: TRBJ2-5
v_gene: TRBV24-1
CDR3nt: TGTGCCACCAGTGATCCGGGACAGGGGGAATGGGAGACCCAGTACTTC
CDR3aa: CATSDPGQGEWETQYF

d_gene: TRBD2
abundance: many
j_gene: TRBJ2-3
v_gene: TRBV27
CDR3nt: TGTGCCAGCAGCACAATCGGGACTAGCGGCCTCGTGGAAGTCACAGATACGCAGTATTTT
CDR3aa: CASSTIGTSGLVEVTDTQYF

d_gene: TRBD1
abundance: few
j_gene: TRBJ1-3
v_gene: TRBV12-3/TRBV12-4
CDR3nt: TGTGCCAGCAGTCCAGGGGGGGGAGGAAACACCATATATTTT
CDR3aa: CASSPGGGGNTIYF

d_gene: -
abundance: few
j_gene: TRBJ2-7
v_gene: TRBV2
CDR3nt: TGTGCCAGCAGTCGGGCTGACTACGAGCAGTACTTC
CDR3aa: CASSRADYEQYF

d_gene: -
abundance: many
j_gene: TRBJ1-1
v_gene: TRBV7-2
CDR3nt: TGTGCCAGCAGCCCCCTCCTGCCGGGGAACACTGAAGCTTTCTTT
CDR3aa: CASSPLLPGNTEAFF

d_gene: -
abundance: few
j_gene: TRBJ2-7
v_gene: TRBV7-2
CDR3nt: TGTGCCAGCAGCTGGAGCGGCCCGTTAATACGGGAGCAGTACTTC
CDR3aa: CASSWSGPLIREQYF

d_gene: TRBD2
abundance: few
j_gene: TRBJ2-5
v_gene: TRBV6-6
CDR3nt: TGTGCCAGCAGTTACTGGATAGCGGGAAGTGGGGAGACCCAGTACTTC
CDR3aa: CASSYWIAGSGETQYF

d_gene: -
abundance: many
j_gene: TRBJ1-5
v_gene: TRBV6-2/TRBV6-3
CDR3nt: TGTGCCAGCAGAGAGGGAGTTAGCAATCAGCCCCAGCATTTT
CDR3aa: CASREGVSNQPQHF

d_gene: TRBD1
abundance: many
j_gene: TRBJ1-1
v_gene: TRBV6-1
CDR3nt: TGTGCCAGCAGTTTACAACAGGGGGTGAACACTGAAGCTTTCTTT
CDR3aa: CASSLQQGVNTEAFF

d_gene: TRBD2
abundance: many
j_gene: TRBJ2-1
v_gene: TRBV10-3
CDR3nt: TGTGCCATCAGTTTCAGACTAGCGGGAATGGACAATGAGCAGTTCTTC
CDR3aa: CAISFRLAGMDNEQFF

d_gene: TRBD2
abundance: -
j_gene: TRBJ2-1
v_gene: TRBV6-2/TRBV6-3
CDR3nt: TGTGCCACTTCCGGGACTAGCGGCCCCTACAATGAGCAGTTCTTC
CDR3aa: CATSGTSGPYNEQFF

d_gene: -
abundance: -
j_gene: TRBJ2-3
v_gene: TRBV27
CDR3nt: TGTGCCAGCAGCCTAATAGGAGTCCAGGGGAGCACAGATACGCAGTATTTT
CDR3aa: CASSLIGVQGSTDTQYF

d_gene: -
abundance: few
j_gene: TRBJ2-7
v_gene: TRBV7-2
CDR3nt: TGTGCCAGCAGCTTAGGACCAGAGCAGTACTTC
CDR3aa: CASSLGPEQYF

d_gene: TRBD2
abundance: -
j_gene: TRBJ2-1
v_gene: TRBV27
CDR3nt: TGTGCCAGCCTCCGGGACTACCGTGTGGACAATGAGCAGTTCTTC
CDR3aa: CASLRDYRVDNEQFF

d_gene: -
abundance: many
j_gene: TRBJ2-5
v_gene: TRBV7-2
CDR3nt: TGTGCCAGCAGCTTCCGGGGGACGGGAGAGACCCAGTACTTC
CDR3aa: CASSFRGTGETQYF

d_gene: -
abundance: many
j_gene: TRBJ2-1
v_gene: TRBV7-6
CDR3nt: TGTGCCAGCAGGCTCAGTAGTGAGACGACGATCTACAATGAGCAGTTCTTC
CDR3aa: CASRLSSETTIYNEQFF

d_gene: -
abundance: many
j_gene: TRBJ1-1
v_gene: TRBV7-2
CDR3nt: TGTGCCAGCAGCCTCGGGACCGAGCGGGGAGGAGCTTTCTTT
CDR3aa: CASSLGTERGGAFF

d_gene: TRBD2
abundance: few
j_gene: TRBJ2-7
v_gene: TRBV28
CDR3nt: TGTGCCAGCAGGAACAGCGGGGGATACGAGCAGTACTTC
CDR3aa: CASRNSGGYEQYF

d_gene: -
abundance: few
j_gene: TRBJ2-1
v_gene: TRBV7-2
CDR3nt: TGTGCCAGCAGCTTTGGTCAGTCCTACAATGAGCAGTTCTTC
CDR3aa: CASSFGQSYNEQFF

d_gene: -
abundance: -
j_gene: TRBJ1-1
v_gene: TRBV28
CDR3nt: TGTGCCAGCAGTCCTTCGGGCCACAACACTGAAGCTTTCTTT
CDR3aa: CASSPSGHNTEAFF

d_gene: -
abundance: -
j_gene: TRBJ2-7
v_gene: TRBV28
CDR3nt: TGTGCCACTCAACGGCCAGGGCTCGACGAGCAGTACTTC
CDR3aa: CATQRPGLDEQYF

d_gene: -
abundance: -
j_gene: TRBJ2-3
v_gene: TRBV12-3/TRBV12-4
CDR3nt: TGTGCCAGCAGTTTAGCGGATATGGCAGATACGCAGTATTTT
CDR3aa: CASSLADMADTQYF

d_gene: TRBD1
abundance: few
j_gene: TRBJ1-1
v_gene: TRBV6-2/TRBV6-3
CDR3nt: TGTGCCAGCAGTGGGGTCAGGGGGAGCACTGAAGCTTTCTTT
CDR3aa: CASSGVRGSTEAFF

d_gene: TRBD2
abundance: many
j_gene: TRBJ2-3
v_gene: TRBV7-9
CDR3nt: TGTGCCAGCAGCTCAACCTCGGGAGGGCACACCTATAGCACAGATACGCAGTATTTT
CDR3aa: CASSSTSGGHTYSTDTQYF

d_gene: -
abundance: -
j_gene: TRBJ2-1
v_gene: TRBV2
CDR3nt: TGTGCCAGCAGCCGGGCCCGGCCCCCCTACAATGAGCAGTTCTTC
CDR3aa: CASSRARPPYNEQFF

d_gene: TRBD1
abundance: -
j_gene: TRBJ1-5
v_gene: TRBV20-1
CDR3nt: TGCAGTGCTAGAGATTCCGACAGGGGGCGCAGCCAGCCCCAGCATTTT
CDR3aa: CSARDSDRGRSQPQHF

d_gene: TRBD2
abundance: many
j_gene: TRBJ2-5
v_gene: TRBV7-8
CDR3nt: TGTGCCAGCAGCTTATCTAGCGGGAGGTTCCAAGAGACCCAGTACTTC
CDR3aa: CASSLSSGRFQETQYF

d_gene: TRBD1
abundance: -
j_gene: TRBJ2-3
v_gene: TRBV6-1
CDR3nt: TGTGCCAGCAGCGACCGCCTCAACAGGGGGCTGGATACGCAGTATTTT
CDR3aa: CASSDRLNRGLDTQYF

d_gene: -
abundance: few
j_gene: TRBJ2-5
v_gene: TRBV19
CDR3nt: TGTGCCAGTAGTAGTCGGCAATTCCAAGAGACCCAGTACTTC
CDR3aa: CASSSRQFQETQYF

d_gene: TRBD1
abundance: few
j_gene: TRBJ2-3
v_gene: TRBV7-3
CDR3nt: TGTGCCAGCATGCAAACAGGGGGAAGTGTCACAGATACGCAGTATTTT
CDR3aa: CASMQTGGSVTDTQYF

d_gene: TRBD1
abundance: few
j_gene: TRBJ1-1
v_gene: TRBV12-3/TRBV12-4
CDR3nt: TGTGCCAGCAGTTTAACAGGGGGCACAGCTGAAGCTTTCTTT
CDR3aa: CASSLTGGTAEAFF

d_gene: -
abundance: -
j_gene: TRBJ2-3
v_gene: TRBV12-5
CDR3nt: TGTGCTAGTGGCCCTGGGGCAGGGGGCACAGATACGCAGTATTTT
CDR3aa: CASGPGAGGTDTQYF

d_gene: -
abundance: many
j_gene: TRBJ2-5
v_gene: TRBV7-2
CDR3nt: TGTGCCAGCAGCCAAGACAGACAAGAGACCCAGTACTTC
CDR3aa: CASSQDRQETQYF

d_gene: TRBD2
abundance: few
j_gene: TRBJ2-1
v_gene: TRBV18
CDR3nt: TGTGCCAGCTCAAATTTAGCGGGAGATGAGCAGTTCTTC
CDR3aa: CASSNLAGDEQFF

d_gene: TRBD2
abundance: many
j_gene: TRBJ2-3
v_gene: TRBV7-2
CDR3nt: TGTGCCAGCAGCTTAGGGCTAGCGGTAGATACGCAGTATTTT
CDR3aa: CASSLGLAVDTQYF

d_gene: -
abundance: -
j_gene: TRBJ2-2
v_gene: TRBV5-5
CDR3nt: TGTGCCAGCAGCCCACAGGGCCGTAGACTAGCTTTACCCGGGGAGCTGTTTTTT
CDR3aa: CASSPQGRRLALPGELFF

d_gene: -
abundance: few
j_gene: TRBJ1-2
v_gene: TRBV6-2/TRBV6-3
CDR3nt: TGTGCCAGCAGTATCTCCTATGGCTACACCTTC
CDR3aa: CASSISYGYTF

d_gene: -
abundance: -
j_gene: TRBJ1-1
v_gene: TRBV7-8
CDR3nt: TGTGCCAGCAGCTTGGTGGGGTCCATGAACACTGAAGCTTTCTTT
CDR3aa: CASSLVGSMNTEAFF